The following is a TCR beta chain sequence with its context. The entry originates in a study of blood T cell repertoires in COVID-19. Study information: Material from acute and convalescent COVID-19 was sourced from the United States, Italy and Spain.

Produced via immunoSEQ multiplex PCR; TCRdb's table is partial and in-frame only. In the table there are roughly 200,000 clones, about 93% of which are singletons. The receptor was derived from a man younger than 40 with COVID-19, enrolled during active disease. Sequencing was done on a sample of peripheral blood.

CDR3 in amino acids: CASSNSTNLSTDTQYF. The CDR3 DNA is TGTGCCAGCAGCAACTCAACGAACCTAAGCACAGATACGCAGTATTTT. The chain employs TRBV21-1 and TRBJ2-3; TRBD2, the table's D call, lacks a check against the DNA. TRBV21-1 is described as a pseudogene. There are 16 residues in the CDR3.